This entry lists 28 T cell receptor beta chains sequenced from one sample in a study of T-cell reconstitution after alpha-beta-depleted transplantation in children. The library targeted TCRbeta and was prepared with unique molecular identifiers. Via MiXCR, TCRdb re-called the PCR reads, giving one row per CDR3 protein. This table has more than 450,000 distinct CDR3 sequences, approximately 20% appearing once. Sequencing used PBMCs from the stem cell graft donor, obtained from the stem cell graft. The receptor source for this set is a human donor who donated a stem cell graft to a child with acute lymphoblastic leukemia.

A few counts support this clonotype. The chain is built from TRBV3-1 and TRBJ2-1; D uncertain. The length of the CDR3 is 14 residues. Deletions cut 0 bases from V and 4 bases from J, with 7 bases between. Germline loops: CDR1 LGHDT, CDR2 YNNKEL (reference sequence). CDR3 sequence (DNA): TGTGCCAGCAGCCAAGACTGGGCTTACAATGAGCAGTTCTTC. Translated, it gives CASSQDWAYNEQFF.

This clonotype turned up a few times. This chain uses TRBV5-1 with TRBJ2-3; 13 nucleotides align to TRBD2. CDR3 length equals 15 residues. Germline values: CDR1 SGHRS, CDR2 YFSETQ. Losses at the gene ends were 4 bases for V and 6 bases for J; bases not matched to a gene: 5. The CDR3 DNA follows: TGCGCCAGCAGCCCGGGGACTAGCGGGGTGGATACGCAGTATTTT. Protein: CASSPGTSGVDTQYF.

This clonotype was seen a handful of times. The rearrangement links TRBV12-3 or TRBV12-4 to TRBJ2-4; the D is unclear. Trimming pared 3 bases from V and 8 bases from J, leaving 11 bases between. CDR3 length equals 13 residues. CDR3 in DNA: TGTGCCAGCAGTTTCGTCCAGGCGGACATTCAGTACTTC. Translation: CASSFVQADIQYF.

This clonotype was counted only a few times. This sequence joins TRBV7-9 and TRBJ1-4; D remains ambiguous. The CDR3 has 14 residues. V was trimmed by 10 bases and J by 3 bases, leaving 15 bases between them. Germline CDR1 SEHNR, CDR2 FQNEAQ (reference sequence). CDR3 bases: TGTGCCACAAAAAGGGATCCGCCTAATGAAAAACTGTTTTTT. The encoded protein is CATKRDPPNEKLFF.

This clonotype has a handful of counts. The J gene is TRBJ2-1, the V gene TRBV5-1, with D perhaps TRBD1 or TRBD2 (7 bases each). CDR3 length equals 16 residues. Trimming pared 4 bases from V and 4 bases from J, leaving 18 bases between. Germline V gene data show CDR1 as SGHRS and CDR2 as YFSETQ. The CDR3 region is CASSASGGAGYNEQFF. The CDR3 coding sequence is TGCGCCAGCAGCGCCTCAGGGGGGGCCGGTTACAATGAGCAGTTCTTC.

This clonotype was seen a handful of times. This chain connects TRBV25-1 to TRBJ1-2, with 10 bases that match TRBD1. V trimming: 6 bases; J trimming: 4 bases; junction bases outside the gene matches: 5. Germline values: CDR1 MGHDK, CDR2 SYGVNS. There are 14 residues in the CDR3. The DNA of the CDR3 is TGTGCCAGCAGCGGGACAGGGGTTTCCTATGGCTACACCTTC. This gives the protein CASSGTGVSYGYTF.

The chain has TRBV13 and TRBJ1-2; TRBD1 matches at 8 bases. CDR3 length: 13 amino acids. V was clipped by 5 bases and J by 6 bases; unmatched bases: 5. Germline lookup yields CDR1 PRHDT and CDR2 FYEKMQ (reference sequence). CDR3 sequence (DNA): TGTGCCAGCAGCGAGGGACAGGTTCATGGCTACACCTTC. This translates into CASSEGQVHGYTF.

The chain joins TRBV5-1 to TRBJ2-1; no definite D call. CDR1 is SGHRS and CDR2 is YFSETQ in the germline V gene. Between the trimmed V and J ends, which lost 2 bases and 10 bases, there was a span of 10 bases. The CDR3 totals 12 residues. The CDR3 region is CASSFASVEQFF. As DNA, the CDR3 is TGCGCCAGCAGCTTTGCCAGCGTCGAGCAGTTCTTC. Together with reference TRBV5-1 and TRBJ2-1, the CDR3 gives the full variable domain: KAGVTQTPRYLIKTRGQQVTLSCSPISGHRSVSWYQQTPGQGLQFLFEYFSETQRNKGNFPGRFSGRQFSNSRSEMNVSTLELGDSALYLCASSFASVEQFFGPGTRLTVL.

Only a few counts were recorded for this clonotype. The chain combines TRBV10-1 with TRBJ2-7, with D unclear. CDR1 and CDR2 from the germline V gene are WNHNN and SYGVQD (reference sequence). The CDR3 is 13 residues long. Trimming pared 0 bases from V and 6 bases from J, leaving 9 bases between. CDR3 coding DNA: TGCGCCAGCAGTGAGTCCGGCTCTCGCGAGCAGTACTTC. Translating it yields CASSESGSREQYF.

This chain links TRBV6-5 with TRBJ1-2; D gene ambiguous. The CDR3 is made up of 11 amino acids. Germline CDR1 MNHEY, CDR2 SVGAGI. Trimming removed 7 bases from V and 5 bases from J, with 8 bases in between. The CDR3 sequence is CASMQNYGYTF. CDR3 in DNA: TGTGCCAGCATGCAGAATTATGGCTACACCTTC.

This clonotype was seen a few times. This rearrangement joins TRBV5-1 to TRBJ2-7; D unclear. Germline values: CDR1 SGHRS, CDR2 YFSETQ. Trimming stripped 4 bases from V and 2 bases from J, with 10 bases between. This CDR3 has 13 amino acids. The CDR3 is CASSLDEAYEQYF. For the CDR3, the DNA is TGCGCCAGCAGCCTGGACGAAGCCTACGAGCAGTACTTC.

This chain uses TRBV10-2 with TRBJ1-3; D gene unclear. The length of the CDR3 is 13 residues. Trimming removed 0 bases from V and 9 bases from J, with 9 bases in between. Per the germline V gene, CDR1 is WSHSY and CDR2 is SAAADI. The DNA of the CDR3 is TGCGCCAGCAGTGAGTCGACGGGAGTCACCATATATTTT. Protein sequence: CASSESTGVTIYF.

In this sample, this clonotype turned up a few times. The chain uses TRBV9 and TRBJ2-1; TRBD2 agrees at 9 bases. The CDR3 extends over 16 amino acids. The V and J ends lost 2 bases and 7 bases, in that order; junction bases with no gene match: 10. CDR1 and CDR2 from the germline V gene are SGDLS and YYNGEE. The CDR3 reads CASSVTVAGVGNEQFF. Written as DNA, the CDR3 is TGTGCCAGCAGCGTGACTGTAGCGGGAGTCGGAAATGAGCAGTTCTTC.

The CDR3 DNA reads TGTGCCAGCAGCTTCCGACGCACATACAATGAGCAGTTCTTC. Protein sequence: CASSFRRTYNEQFF. The chain recombines TRBV5-6 with TRBJ2-1; no clear D. Trimming took 2 bases from V and 4 from J, leaving 10 bases between them. Germline CDR1 reads SGHDT; CDR2 reads YYEEEE. This CDR3 contains 14 residues.

The chain employs TRBV20-1 and TRBJ1-1; D is uncertain. CDR3 length equals 14 residues. Germline lookup yields CDR1 DFQATT and CDR2 SNEGSKA (reference sequence). Trimming removed 0 bases from V and 1 base from J, with 9 bases in between. CDR3 sequence: CSARERRSNTEAFF. The CDR3 DNA reads as TGCAGTGCTAGAGAAAGACGGTCGAACACTGAAGCTTTCTTT.

In this sample, this clonotype turned up a few times. The rearrangement uses TRBV10-3 and TRBJ2-3; D unresolved. The CDR3 has 14 residues. The V gene lost 2 bases and the J gene lost 0 bases, with 6 bases spanning the gap. Germline V gives CDR1 ENHRY, CDR2 SYGVKD. CDR3 in DNA: TGTGCCATCAGTGAGACGGAGAGCACAGATACGCAGTATTTT. This translates into CAISETESTDTQYF.

The chain recombines TRBV29-1 with TRBJ1-2; D gene unclear. This CDR3 spans 14 amino acids. Germline CDR1 reads SQVTM; CDR2 reads ANQGSEA. Deletions cut 4 bases from V and 5 bases from J, with 17 bases between. This chain's CDR3 is CSVGVAYPKYGYTF. The CDR3 DNA reads TGCAGCGTTGGGGTGGCATACCCCAAATATGGCTACACCTTC.

The gene calls are TRBV6-6 and TRBJ2-7; D not resolved. Germline values: CDR1 MNHNY, CDR2 SVGAGI (reference sequence). This CDR3 contains 13 residues. Trimming left V 9 bases short and J 0 bases short, with 12 bases between. CDR3 DNA: TGTGCCAGTGAGCAGCGATCCTCCTACGAGCAGTACTTC. Amino acid sequence: CASEQRSSYEQYF.

This clonotype has only a few counts. The chain uses TRBV5-1 and TRBJ2-3; the D gene is possibly TRBD1 (6 bases). Germline assignment: CDR1 SGHRS and CDR2 YFSETQ. This CDR3 is built from 14 residues. V lost 3 bases and J 8 bases, leaving 16 bases between the germline ends. The CDR3 bases are TGCGCCAGCAGCTGGACAGCGAGTGAGGGTACGCAGTATTTT. Encoded protein: CASSWTASEGTQYF.

The V call is TRBV10-3, the J call TRBJ1-5; D unclear. The CDR3 loop spans 15 amino acids. The germline V and J ends were trimmed by 0 bases and 4 bases, with 10 bases remaining between them. The germline V gene encodes CDR1 ENHRY and CDR2 SYGVKD. The CDR3 sequence: CAISESGGGNQPQHF. DNA for the CDR3: TGTGCCATCAGTGAGTCTGGTGGAGGGAATCAGCCCCAGCATTTT.

The V call is TRBV7-8, the J call TRBJ2-2; 7 nucleotides align to TRBD1. CDR3 length: 15 amino acids. Germline CDR1 is SGHVS and CDR2 is FQNEAQ. V was clipped by 5 bases and J by 4 bases; unmatched bases: 7. This CDR3 reads CASSHRQGFTGELFF. For the CDR3, the DNA is TGTGCCAGCAGCCATAGACAGGGTTTCACCGGGGAGCTGTTTTTT.

This rearrangement joins TRBV20-1 to TRBJ2-4, with TRBD2 matching 7 bases. V was pared by 2 bases and J by 2 bases, with 6 bases of the junction left unmatched. The CDR3 totals 15 residues. CDR1 is DFQATT, CDR2 SNEGSKA, per germline (reference sequence). The DNA of the CDR3 is TGCAGTGCTAGATTAGGGAGGGTGACCAAAAACATTCAGTACTTC. Translating it yields CSARLGRVTKNIQYF.

The rearrangement joins TRBV5-1 to TRBJ2-6, with a tentative D call TRBD1 (6 bases). The CDR3 covers 16 residues. CDR1 and CDR2 (germline): SGHRS, YFSETQ. V was pared by 8 bases and J by 0 bases, with 15 bases between. The CDR3 reads CASSGHQISGANVLTF. CDR3 nucleotides: TGCGCCAGTTCGGGACACCAAATCTCTGGGGCCAACGTCCTGACTTTC. The full variable domain, with the rest looked up from reference TRBV5-1 and TRBJ2-6, is KAGVTQTPRYLIKTRGQQVTLSCSPISGHRSVSWYQQTPGQGLQFLFEYFSETQRNKGNFPGRFSGRQFSNSRSEMNVSTLELGDSALYLCASSGHQISGANVLTFGAGSRLTVL.

This clonotype was seen only a few times. The CDR3, as DNA: TGTGCCAGCAGCCAATACTATGAGCAGTTCTTC. Residues: CASSQYYEQFF. This sequence joins TRBV4-2 and TRBJ2-1; D is unresolved. The V end lost 2 bases, the J end lost 8 bases, and 4 bases lay between the germline ends. Germline V gene sequence: CDR1 LGHNA, CDR2 YNFKEQ. The CDR3 loop spans 11 amino acids.

The chain recombines TRBV7-9 with TRBJ1-2; D not certain. CDR1 SEHNR and CDR2 FQNEAQ come from the germline V gene (reference sequence). This CDR3 is built from 14 residues. Trimming pared 4 bases from V and 6 bases from J, leaving 15 bases between. The CDR3 sequence is CASSSAGIGDGYTF. CDR3 DNA: TGTGCCAGCAGCTCCGCGGGGATTGGGGATGGCTACACCTTC.

The CDR3 loop is CASSQEWTEQYF. The CDR3 region has the DNA TGTGCCAGCAGCCAAGAGTGGACGGAGCAGTACTTC. The chain joins TRBV4-2 to TRBJ2-7; D unresolved. V was cut by 0 bases and J by 7 bases, with 7 bases left in between. Germline lookup yields CDR1 LGHNA and CDR2 YNFKEQ. This CDR3 comprises 12 residues.

The chain employs TRBV11-3 and TRBJ1-1, with a weak D call TRBD1 (6 bases). This CDR3 has 14 residues. V was clipped by 3 bases and J by 7 bases, with 15 bases between them. CDR1 is SGHNT, CDR2 YENEEA, per germline. The CDR3 coding sequence is TGTGCCAGCAGCTTCGGTCCGGGGGCAAATGAAGCTTTCTTT. It encodes CASSFGPGANEAFF.

In this sample, this clonotype turned up a few times. This rearrangement joins TRBV7-2 to TRBJ2-7; tentative D call: TRBD2 (6 bases). V dropped 5 bases and J dropped 2 bases, with 16 bases sitting between them. The CDR3 is made up of 15 amino acids. Germline V gene lookup returns CDR1 SGHTA and CDR2 FQGNSA. The CDR3 coding sequence is TGTGCCAGCAGCCCCCTAAGGAGGGCTGCCTACGAGCAGTACTTC. This encodes CASSPLRRAAYEQYF.